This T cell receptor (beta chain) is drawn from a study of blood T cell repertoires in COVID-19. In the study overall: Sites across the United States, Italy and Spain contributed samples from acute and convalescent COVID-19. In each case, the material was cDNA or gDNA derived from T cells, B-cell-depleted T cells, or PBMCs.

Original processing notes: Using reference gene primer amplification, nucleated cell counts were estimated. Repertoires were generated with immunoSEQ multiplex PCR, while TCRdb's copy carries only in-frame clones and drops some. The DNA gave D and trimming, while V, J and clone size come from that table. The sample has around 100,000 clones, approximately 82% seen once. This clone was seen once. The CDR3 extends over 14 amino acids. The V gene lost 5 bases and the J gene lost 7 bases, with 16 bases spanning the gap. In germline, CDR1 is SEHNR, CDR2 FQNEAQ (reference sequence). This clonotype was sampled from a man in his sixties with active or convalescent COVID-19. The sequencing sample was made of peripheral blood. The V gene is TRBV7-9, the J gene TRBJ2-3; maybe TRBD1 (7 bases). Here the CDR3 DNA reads TGTGCCAGCAGCCAGGGGGAGGCCCTAAATACGCAGTATTTT. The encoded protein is CASSQGEALNTQYF.